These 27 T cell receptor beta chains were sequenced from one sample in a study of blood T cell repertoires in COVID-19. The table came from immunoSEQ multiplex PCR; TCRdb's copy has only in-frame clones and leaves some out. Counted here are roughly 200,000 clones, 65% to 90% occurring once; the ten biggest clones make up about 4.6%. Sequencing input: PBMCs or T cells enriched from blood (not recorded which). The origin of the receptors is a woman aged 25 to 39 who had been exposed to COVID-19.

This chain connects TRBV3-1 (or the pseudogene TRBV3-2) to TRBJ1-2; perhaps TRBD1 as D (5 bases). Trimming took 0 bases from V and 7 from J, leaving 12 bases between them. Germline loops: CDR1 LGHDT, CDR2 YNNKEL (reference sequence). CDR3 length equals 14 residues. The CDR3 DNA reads TGTGCCAGCAGCCAAGATCAGGGTAGGAGTGGCTACACCTTC. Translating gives CASSQDQGRSGYTF.

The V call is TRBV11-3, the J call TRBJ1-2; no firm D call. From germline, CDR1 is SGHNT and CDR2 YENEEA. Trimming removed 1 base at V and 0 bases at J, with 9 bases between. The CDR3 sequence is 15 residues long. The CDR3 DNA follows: TGTGCCAGCAGCTTAGGTGGGCCTGCTAACTATGGCTACACCTTC. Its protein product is CASSLGGPANYGYTF.

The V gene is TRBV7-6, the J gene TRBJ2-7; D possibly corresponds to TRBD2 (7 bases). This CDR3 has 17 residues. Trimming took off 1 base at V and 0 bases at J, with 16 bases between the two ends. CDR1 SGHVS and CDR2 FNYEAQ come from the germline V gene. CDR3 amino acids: CASSLGPVGGPSYEQYF. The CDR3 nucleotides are TGTGCCAGCAGCTTAGGACCTGTCGGGGGGCCCTCCTACGAGCAGTACTTC.

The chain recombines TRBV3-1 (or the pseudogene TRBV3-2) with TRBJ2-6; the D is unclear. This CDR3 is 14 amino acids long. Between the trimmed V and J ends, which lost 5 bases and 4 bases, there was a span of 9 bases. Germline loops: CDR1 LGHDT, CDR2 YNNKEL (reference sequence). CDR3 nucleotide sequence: TGTGCCAGCAGCTCAGGTTACGGGGCCAACGTCCTGACTTTC. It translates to CASSSGYGANVLTF.

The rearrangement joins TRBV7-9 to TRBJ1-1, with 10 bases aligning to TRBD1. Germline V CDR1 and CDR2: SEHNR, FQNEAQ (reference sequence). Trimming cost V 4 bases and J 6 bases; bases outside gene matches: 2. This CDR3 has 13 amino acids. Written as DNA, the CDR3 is TGTGCCAGCAGCTGGGACAGGGGCTCTGAAGCTTTCTTT. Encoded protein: CASSWDRGSEAFF.

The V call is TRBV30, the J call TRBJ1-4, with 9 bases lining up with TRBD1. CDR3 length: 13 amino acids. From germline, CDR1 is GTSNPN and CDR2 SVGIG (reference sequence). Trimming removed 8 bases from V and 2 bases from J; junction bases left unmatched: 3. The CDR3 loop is CAADRGTNEKLFF. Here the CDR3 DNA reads TGTGCCGCGGACAGGGGCACTAATGAAAAACTGTTTTTT.

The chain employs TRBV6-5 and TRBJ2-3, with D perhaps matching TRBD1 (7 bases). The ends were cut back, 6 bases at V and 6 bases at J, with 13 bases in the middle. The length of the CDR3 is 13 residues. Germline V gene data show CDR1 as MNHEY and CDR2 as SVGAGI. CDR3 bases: TGTGCCAGCAGAACAGGGGACTGGGATACGCAGTATTTT. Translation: CASRTGDWDTQYF.

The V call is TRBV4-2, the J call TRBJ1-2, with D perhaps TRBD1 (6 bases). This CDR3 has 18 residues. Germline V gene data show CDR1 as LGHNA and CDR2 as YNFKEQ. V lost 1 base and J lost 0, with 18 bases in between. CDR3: CASSQAVGDRRSNYGYTF. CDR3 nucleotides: TGTGCCAGCAGCCAAGCGGTAGGCGACAGGCGATCTAACTATGGCTACACCTTC.

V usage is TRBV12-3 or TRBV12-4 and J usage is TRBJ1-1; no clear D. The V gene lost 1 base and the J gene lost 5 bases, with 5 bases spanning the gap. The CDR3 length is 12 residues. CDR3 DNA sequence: TGTGCCAGCAGTTTAGGGGCTACTGAAGCTTTCTTT. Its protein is CASSLGATEAFF.

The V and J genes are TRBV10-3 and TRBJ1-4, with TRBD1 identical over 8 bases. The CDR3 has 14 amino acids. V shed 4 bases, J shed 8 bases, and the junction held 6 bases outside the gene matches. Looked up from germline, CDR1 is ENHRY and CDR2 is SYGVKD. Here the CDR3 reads CAISAGQGGEKLFF. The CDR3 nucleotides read TGTGCCATCAGTGCAGGACAGGGAGGGGAAAAACTGTTTTTT.

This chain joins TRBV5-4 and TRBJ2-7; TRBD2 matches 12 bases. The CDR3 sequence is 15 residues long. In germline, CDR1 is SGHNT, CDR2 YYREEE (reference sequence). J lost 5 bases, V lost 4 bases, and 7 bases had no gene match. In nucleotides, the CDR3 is TGTGCCAGCAGCAACACTAGCGGGGGGTACAACGAGCAGTACTTC. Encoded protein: CASSNTSGGYNEQYF.

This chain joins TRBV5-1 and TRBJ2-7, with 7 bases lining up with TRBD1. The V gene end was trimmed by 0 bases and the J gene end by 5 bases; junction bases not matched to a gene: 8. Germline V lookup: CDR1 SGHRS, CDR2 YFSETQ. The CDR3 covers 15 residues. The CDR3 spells CASSLGQQGIDEQYF. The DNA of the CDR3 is TGCGCCAGCAGCTTGGGTCAACAGGGGATCGACGAGCAGTACTTC. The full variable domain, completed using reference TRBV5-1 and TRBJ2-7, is KAGVTQTPRYLIKTRGQQVTLSCSPISGHRSVSWYQQTPGQGLQFLFEYFSETQRNKGNFPGRFSGRQFSNSRSEMNVSTLELGDSALYLCASSLGQQGIDEQYFGPGTRLTVT.

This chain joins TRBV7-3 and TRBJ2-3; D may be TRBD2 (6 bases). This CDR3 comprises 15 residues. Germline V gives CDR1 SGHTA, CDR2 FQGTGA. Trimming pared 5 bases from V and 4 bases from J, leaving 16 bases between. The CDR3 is CASSPQPGVADTQYF. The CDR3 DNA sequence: TGTGCCAGCAGCCCACAACCGGGAGTTGCAGATACGCAGTATTTT.

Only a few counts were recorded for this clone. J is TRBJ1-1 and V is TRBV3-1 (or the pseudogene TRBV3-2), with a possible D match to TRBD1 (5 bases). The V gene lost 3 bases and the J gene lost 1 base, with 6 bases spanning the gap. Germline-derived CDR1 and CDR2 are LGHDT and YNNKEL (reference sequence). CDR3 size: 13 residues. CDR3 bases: TGTGCCAGCAGCCATGACAGGAACACTGAAGCTTTCTTT. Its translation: CASSHDRNTEAFF.

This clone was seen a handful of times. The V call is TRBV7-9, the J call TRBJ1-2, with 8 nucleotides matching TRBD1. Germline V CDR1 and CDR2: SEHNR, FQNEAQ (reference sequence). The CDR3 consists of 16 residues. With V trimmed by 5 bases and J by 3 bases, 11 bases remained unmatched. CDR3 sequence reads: CASSQQAGTGHYGYTF. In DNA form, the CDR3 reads TGTGCCAGCAGCCAGCAGGCCGGGACAGGCCACTATGGCTACACCTTC.

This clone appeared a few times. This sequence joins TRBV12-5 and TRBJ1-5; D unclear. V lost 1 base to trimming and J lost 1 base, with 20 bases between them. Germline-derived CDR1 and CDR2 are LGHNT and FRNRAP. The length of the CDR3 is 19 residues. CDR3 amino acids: CASGLALALEGASNQPQHF. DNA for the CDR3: TGTGCTAGTGGTTTGGCTCTCGCCCTCGAGGGTGCCAGCAATCAGCCCCAGCATTTT.

CDR3 coding DNA: TGTGCCAGCAGTCGCGGACTAGCCAGCTCCTACGAGCAGTACTTC. It specifies CASSRGLASSYEQYF. This chain uses TRBV3-1 (or the pseudogene TRBV3-2) with TRBJ2-7; 8 positions match TRBD2. The ends lost 6 bases at V and 0 bases at J; junction bases unmatched: 7. The germline V gene encodes CDR1 LGHDT and CDR2 YNNKEL (reference sequence). The CDR3 extends over 15 amino acids.

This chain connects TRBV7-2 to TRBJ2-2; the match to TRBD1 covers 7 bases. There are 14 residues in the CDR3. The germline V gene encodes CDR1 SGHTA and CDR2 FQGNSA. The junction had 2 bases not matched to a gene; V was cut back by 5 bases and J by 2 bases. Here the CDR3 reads CASSRGRNTGELFF. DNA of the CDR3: TGTGCCAGCAGCAGGGGGCGAAACACCGGGGAGCTGTTTTTT. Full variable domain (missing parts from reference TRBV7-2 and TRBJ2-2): GAGVSQSPSNKVTEKGKDVELRCDPISGHTALYWYRQSLGQGLEFLIYFQGNSAPDKSGLPSDRFSAERTGGSVSTLTIQRTQQEDSAVYLCASSRGRNTGELFFGEGSRLTVL.

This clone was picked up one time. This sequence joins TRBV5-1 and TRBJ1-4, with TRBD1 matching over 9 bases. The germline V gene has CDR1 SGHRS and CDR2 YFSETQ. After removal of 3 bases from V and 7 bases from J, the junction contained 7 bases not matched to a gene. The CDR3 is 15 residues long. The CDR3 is CASSYGTGKGEKLFF. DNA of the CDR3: TGCGCCAGCAGCTATGGGACAGGGAAAGGTGAAAAACTGTTTTTT. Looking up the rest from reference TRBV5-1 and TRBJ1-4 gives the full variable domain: KAGVTQTPRYLIKTRGQQVTLSCSPISGHRSVSWYQQTPGQGLQFLFEYFSETQRNKGNFPGRFSGRQFSNSRSEMNVSTLELGDSALYLCASSYGTGKGEKLFFGSGTQLSVL.

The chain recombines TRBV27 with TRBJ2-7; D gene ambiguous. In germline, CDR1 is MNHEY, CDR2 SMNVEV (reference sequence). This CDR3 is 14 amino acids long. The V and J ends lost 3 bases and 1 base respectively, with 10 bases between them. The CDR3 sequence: CASSLRQSSYEQYF. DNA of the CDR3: TGTGCCAGCAGTTTGCGTCAATCTTCCTACGAGCAGTACTTC.

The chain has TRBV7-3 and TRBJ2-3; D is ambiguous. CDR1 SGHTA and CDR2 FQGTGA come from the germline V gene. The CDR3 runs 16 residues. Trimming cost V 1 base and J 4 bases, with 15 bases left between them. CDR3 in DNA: TGTGCCAGCAGCTTAAGGGTGTTAGCCCCCCCAGATACGCAGTATTTT. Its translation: CASSLRVLAPPDTQYF.

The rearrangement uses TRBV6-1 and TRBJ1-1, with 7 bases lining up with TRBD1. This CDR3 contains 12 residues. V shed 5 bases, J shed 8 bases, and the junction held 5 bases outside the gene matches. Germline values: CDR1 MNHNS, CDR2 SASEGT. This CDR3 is CASSPKGAEAFF. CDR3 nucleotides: TGTGCCAGCAGTCCTAAGGGGGCAGAAGCTTTCTTT.

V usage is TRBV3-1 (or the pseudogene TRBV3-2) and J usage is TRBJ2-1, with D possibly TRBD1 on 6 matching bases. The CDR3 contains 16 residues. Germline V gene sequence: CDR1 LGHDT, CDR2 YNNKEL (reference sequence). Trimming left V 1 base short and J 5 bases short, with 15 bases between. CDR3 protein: CASSQVGQIPHNEQFF. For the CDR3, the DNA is TGTGCCAGCAGCCAAGTTGGACAGATTCCCCACAATGAGCAGTTCTTC.

CDR3 loop: CAWGGQAYYGYTF. CDR3 coding DNA: TGTGCCTGGGGCGGACAGGCCTACTATGGCTACACCTTC. This chain uses TRBV30 with TRBJ1-2; 7 bases are shared with TRBD1. Losses at the gene ends were 5 bases for V and 3 bases for J; bases not matched to a gene: 6. This CDR3 is 13 amino acids long. CDR1 and CDR2 from the germline V gene are GTSNPN and SVGIG (reference sequence).

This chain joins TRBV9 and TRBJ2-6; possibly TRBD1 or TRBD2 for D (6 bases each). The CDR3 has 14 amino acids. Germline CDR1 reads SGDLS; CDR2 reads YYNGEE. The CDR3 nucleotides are TGTGCTAGCGGACAGAACTCTGGGGCCAACGTCCTGACTTTC. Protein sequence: CASGQNSGANVLTF. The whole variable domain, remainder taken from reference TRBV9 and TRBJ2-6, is DSGVTQTPKHLITATGQRVTLRCSPRSGDLSVYWYQQSLDQGLQFLIQYYNGEERAKGNILERFSAQQFPDLHSELNLSSLELGDSALYFCASGQNSGANVLTFGAGSRLTVL.

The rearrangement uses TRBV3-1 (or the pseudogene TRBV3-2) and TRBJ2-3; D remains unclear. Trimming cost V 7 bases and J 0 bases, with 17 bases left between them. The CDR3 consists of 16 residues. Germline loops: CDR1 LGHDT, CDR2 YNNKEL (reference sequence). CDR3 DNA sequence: TGTGCCAGCACCCATAACTTAGCTCCTAGCACAGATACGCAGTATTTT. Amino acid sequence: CASTHNLAPSTDTQYF.

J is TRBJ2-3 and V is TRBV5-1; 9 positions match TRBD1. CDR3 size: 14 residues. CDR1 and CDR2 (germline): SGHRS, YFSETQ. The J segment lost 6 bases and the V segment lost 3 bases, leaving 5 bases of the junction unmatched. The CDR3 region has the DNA TGCGCCAGCAGCTACGGACAGGGGCGGGATACGCAGTATTTT. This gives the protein CASSYGQGRDTQYF.